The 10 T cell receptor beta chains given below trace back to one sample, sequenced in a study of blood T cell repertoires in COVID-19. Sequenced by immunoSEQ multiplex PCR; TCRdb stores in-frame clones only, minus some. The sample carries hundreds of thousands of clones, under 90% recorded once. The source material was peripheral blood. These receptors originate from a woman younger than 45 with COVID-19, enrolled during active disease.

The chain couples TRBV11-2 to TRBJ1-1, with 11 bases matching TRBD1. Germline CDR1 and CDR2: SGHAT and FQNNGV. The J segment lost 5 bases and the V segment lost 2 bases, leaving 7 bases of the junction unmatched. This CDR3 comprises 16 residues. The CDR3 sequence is CASSLFVGTGGTEAFF. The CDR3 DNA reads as TGTGCCAGCAGCTTATTTGTGGGGACAGGGGGGACTGAAGCTTTCTTT.

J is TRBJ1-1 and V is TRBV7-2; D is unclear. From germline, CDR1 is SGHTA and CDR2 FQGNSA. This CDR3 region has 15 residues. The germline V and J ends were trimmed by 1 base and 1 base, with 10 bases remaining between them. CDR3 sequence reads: CASSLVTPGNTEAFF. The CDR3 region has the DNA TGTGCCAGCAGCTTAGTAACCCCGGGGAACACTGAAGCTTTCTTT.

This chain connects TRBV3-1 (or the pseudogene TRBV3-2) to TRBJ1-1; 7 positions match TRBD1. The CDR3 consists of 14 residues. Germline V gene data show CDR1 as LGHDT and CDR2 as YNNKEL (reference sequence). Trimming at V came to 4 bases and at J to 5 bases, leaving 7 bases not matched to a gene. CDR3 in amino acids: CASSPRGLGTEAFF. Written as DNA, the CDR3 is TGTGCCAGCAGCCCTAGGGGGCTGGGAACTGAAGCTTTCTTT.

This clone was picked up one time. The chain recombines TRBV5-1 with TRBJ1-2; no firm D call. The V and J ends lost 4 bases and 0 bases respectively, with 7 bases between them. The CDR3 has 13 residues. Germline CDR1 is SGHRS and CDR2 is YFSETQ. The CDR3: CASSTTANYGYTF. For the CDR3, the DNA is TGCGCCAGCAGCACAACAGCTAACTATGGCTACACCTTC.

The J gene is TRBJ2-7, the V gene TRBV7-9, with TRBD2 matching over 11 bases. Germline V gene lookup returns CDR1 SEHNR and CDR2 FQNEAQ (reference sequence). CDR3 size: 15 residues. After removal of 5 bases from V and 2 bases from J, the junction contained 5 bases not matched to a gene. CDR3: CASSTVLAGAYEQYF. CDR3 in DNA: TGTGCCAGCAGCACCGTACTAGCGGGGGCCTACGAGCAGTACTTC.

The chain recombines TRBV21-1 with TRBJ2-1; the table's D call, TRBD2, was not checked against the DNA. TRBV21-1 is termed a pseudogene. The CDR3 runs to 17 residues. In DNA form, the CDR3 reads TGTGCCAGCGCCCGGGGGCGGGAGCGAACTACTTACAATGAGCAGTTCTTC. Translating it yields CASARGRERTTYNEQFF.

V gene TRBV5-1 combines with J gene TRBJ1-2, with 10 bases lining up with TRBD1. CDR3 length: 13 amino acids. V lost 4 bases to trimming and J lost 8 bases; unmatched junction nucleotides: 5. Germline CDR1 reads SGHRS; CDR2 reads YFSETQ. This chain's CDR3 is CASSGGTGVGYTF. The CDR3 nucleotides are TGCGCCAGCAGCGGTGGGACAGGGGTCGGCTACACCTTC.

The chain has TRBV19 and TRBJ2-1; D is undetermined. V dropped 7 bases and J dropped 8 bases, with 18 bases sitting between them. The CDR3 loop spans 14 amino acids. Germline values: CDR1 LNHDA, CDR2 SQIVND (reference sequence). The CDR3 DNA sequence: TGTGCCAGTACCACAGTCTACTTTATCCATGAGCAGTTCTTC. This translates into CASTTVYFIHEQFF. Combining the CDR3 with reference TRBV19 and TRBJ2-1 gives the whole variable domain DGGITQSPKYLFRKEGQNVTLSCEQNLNHDAMYWYRQDPGQGLRLIYYSQIVNDFQKGDIAEGYSVSREKKESFPLTVTSAQKNPTAFYLCASTTVYFIHEQFFGPGTRLTVL.

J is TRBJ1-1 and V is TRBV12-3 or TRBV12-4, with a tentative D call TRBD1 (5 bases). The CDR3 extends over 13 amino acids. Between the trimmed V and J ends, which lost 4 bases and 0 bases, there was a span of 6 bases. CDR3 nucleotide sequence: TGTGCCAGCAGTTCAGGGTTGAACACTGAAGCTTTCTTT. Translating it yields CASSSGLNTEAFF.

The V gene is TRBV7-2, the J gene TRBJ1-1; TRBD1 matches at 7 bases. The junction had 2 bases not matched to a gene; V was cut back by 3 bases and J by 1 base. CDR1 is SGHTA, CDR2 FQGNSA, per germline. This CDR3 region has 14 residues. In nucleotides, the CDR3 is TGTGCCAGCAGCTTGGGACAGACGAACACTGAAGCTTTCTTT. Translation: CASSLGQTNTEAFF.